These 2 T cell receptor beta chains originate from one sample sequenced in a study of T cells in Graves' hyperthyroidism and ophthalmopathy. RNA transcripts were the template for amplifying TCR beta CDR3 regions. In the first-round RT-PCR of the TCR CDR3, the HTBI primer set was used. TCRdb re-called the multiplex PCR reads through MiXCR, storing one row per CDR3 protein. The table lists about 360,000 distinct CDR3 sequences, about 13% of them singletons. Source material: blood. The receptors were gathered from a man aged 25-45 years with Graves' hyperthyroidism that later progressed to Graves' ophthalmopathy.

There are many counts of this clonotype. The V gene is TRBV6-1, the J gene TRBJ1-1; the D gene is possibly TRBD1 (6 bases). CDR3 length: 15 amino acids. Trimming shortened V by 6 bases and J by 2 bases, and 16 bases separated the two germline ends. CDR1 and CDR2 from the germline V gene are MNHNS and SASEGT. CDR3 DNA sequence: TGTGCCAGCAGACCTACGACAGGAGCCAACACTGAAGCTTTCTTT. Residues: CASRPTTGANTEAFF.

This clonotype has only a few counts. This sequence joins TRBV11-3 and TRBJ1-4, with D perhaps matching TRBD1 (5 bases). V was clipped by 3 bases and J by 8 bases, with 13 bases between them. Germline assignment: CDR1 SGHNT and CDR2 YENEEA. The CDR3 loop spans 14 amino acids. The CDR3 DNA reads as TGTGCCAGCAGCTTGGGCAGGGTGTACGAAAAACTGTTTTTT. This translates into CASSLGRVYEKLFF.